Following are 2 T cell receptor beta chains from one sample sequenced in a study of T cells in Graves' hyperthyroidism and ophthalmopathy. There were TCR beta CDR3 regions amplified from RNA transcripts. An initial round of RT-PCR targeting the TCR CDR3 relied on the HTBI primer set. TCRdb independently ran MiXCR on the multiplex PCR reads; one entry per CDR3 protein. Among about 560,000 distinct CDR3 sequences, more than 45% were seen once, and the ten largest hold roughly 8.2%. The sample was peripheral blood or thyroid tissue (not recorded which). The receptor source for this set is a woman aged 18-35 years with Graves' hyperthyroidism.

The rearrangement links TRBV6-4 to TRBJ1-4; D unresolved. The CDR3 covers 13 residues. V was trimmed by 2 bases and J by 8 bases, leaving 9 bases between them. Germline CDR1 MRHNA, CDR2 SNTAGT. CDR3 region: CASSDRNGEKLFF. The CDR3 DNA reads as TGTGCCAGCAGTGACAGGAACGGCGAAAAACTGTTTTTT.

The rearrangement uses TRBV7-6 and TRBJ2-2, with 8 bases lining up with TRBD2. Germline-derived CDR1 and CDR2 are SGHVS and FNYEAQ. The CDR3 totals 17 residues. The ends lost 2 bases at V and 4 bases at J; junction bases unmatched: 9. CDR3: CASSLWAGGPPTGELFF. The CDR3 bases are TGTGCCAGCAGCTTATGGGCGGGAGGACCCCCCACCGGGGAGCTGTTTTTT.